These 21 T cell receptor beta chains share one sample of origin, sequenced in a study of blood T cells in healthy people across ages (dated by TCRdb to about 2015). Receptor amplification or capture employed 5' RACE. Sequencing instrument: Illumina HiSeq 2500. A second about 7 to 12 cycle PCR used a sample-barcoded 5' primer and a J-beta primer mix. The raw public reads went through TCRdb reprocessing: fastp at Q25, MiXCR clone calling, in-frame beta chains kept. Rows with one shared CDR3 protein collapse into an entry with the most common genes and DNA. The table for this sample lists about 800,000 distinct CDR3 sequences; roughly 25% of them were counted only once. The top ten constitute approximately 3.7% of the sample. This same sample was also part of a study on T cells of mothers and their children.

Source material: blood. These receptors were collected from a boy between 10 and 17 years old in good health.

The rearrangement links TRBV27 to TRBJ2-5, with a possible D match to TRBD1 (6 bases). This CDR3 comprises 14 residues. Germline values: CDR1 MNHEY, CDR2 SMNVEV (reference sequence). Trimming cost V 5 bases and J 11 bases, with 21 bases left between them. The CDR3 sequence: CASSPTGQNYGQYF. For the CDR3, the DNA is TGTGCCAGCAGTCCGACCGGACAGAACTACGGGCAGTACTTC.

In this sample, this clonotype turned up a few times. The chain has TRBV13 and TRBJ1-4; possible D gene TRBD1, 5 bases. The CDR3 spans 15 residues. Germline V gene sequence: CDR1 PRHDT, CDR2 FYEKMQ (reference sequence). Between the trimmed V and J ends, which lost 5 bases and 5 bases, there was a span of 15 bases. This CDR3 is CASSQAAGDNEKLFF. In DNA, the CDR3 is TGTGCCAGCAGCCAAGCGGCGGGGGACAATGAAAAACTGTTTTTT.

This chain uses TRBV29-1 with TRBJ2-1, with D hard to call. TRBJ2-7 explains the end of the DNA better; the J call may be wrong. The CDR3 spans 16 residues. Per germline, CDR1 SQVTM and CDR2 ANQGSEA. The CDR3 region has the DNA TGCAGCGTTGAAGGCGGAAGGGCCTTAGGCCCCCGCGAGCAGTACTTC. This sequence encodes CSVEGGRALGPREQYF.

The V gene is TRBV29-1, the J gene TRBJ2-5; D might be TRBD2 (7 bases). V dropped 5 bases and J dropped 5 bases, with 18 bases sitting between them. The CDR3 is 14 amino acids. Germline V gene lookup returns CDR1 SQVTM and CDR2 ANQGSEA. This chain's CDR3 is CSVCFYREGETQYF. CDR3 bases: TGCAGCGTTTGCTTCTACAGGGAGGGGGAGACCCAGTACTTC.

The rearrangement joins TRBV6-2 or TRBV6-3 to TRBJ2-7, with 12 nucleotides matching TRBD2. Germline V gene lookup returns CDR1 MNHEY and CDR2 SVGEGT. The CDR3 contains 13 residues. V lost 6 bases to trimming and J lost 7 bases; unmatched junction nucleotides: 4. The CDR3 DNA is TGTGCCAGCAGCCGACTAGCGGGAGAGGAGCAGTACTTC. Translation: CASSRLAGEEQYF.

The rearrangement uses TRBV20-1 and TRBJ1-3; the D gene is possibly TRBD1 (5 bases). The V gene lost 3 bases and the J gene lost 2 bases, with 11 bases spanning the gap. The CDR3 sequence is 14 residues long. Germline-derived CDR1 and CDR2 are DFQATT and SNEGSKA (reference sequence). The CDR3 region is CSASFGGAGNTIYF. The CDR3 nucleotides are TGCAGTGCTAGTTTCGGAGGGGCTGGAAACACCATATATTTT.

This clonotype has more than one count but fewer than ten. This rearrangement joins TRBV6-1 to TRBJ1-3, with D possibly TRBD1 on 5 matching bases. V shed 0 bases and J shed 9 bases, with 9 bases lying between them. The CDR3 consists of 13 residues. In germline, CDR1 is MNHNS, CDR2 SASEGT. CDR3 sequence: CASSEAGQGTIYF. CDR3 sequence (DNA): TGTGCCAGCAGTGAAGCCGGTCAGGGCACCATATATTTT.

CDR3 sequence (DNA): TGTGCCAGTTCGTTAGGGGAGGCTGGGGCCAACGTCCTGACTTTC. Translation gives CASSLGEAGANVLTF. The rearrangement uses TRBV19 and TRBJ2-6; tentatively, D is TRBD2 (6 bases). Trimming left V 8 bases short and J 2 bases short, with 13 bases between. CDR1 LNHDA and CDR2 SQIVND come from the germline V gene (reference sequence). CDR3 length equals 15 residues.

The table lists this clonotype with many counts. V and J are TRBV5-5 and TRBJ2-7; no firm D call. The germline gives CDR1 SGHKS, CDR2 YYEKEE (reference sequence). The CDR3 length is 14 residues. The V end was cut by 6 bases, the J end by 2 bases, with 15 bases between. CDR3 DNA sequence: TGTGCCAGCACAGGAGCGTTTGGGCCCTACGAGCAGTACTTC. The encoded protein is CASTGAFGPYEQYF.

This clonotype was seen only a few times. The chain couples TRBV24-1 to TRBJ2-3; D uncertain. Germline V CDR1 and CDR2: KGHDR, SFDVKD. Trimming removed 1 base from V and 2 bases from J, with 6 bases in between. The CDR3 is 14 residues long. DNA of the CDR3: TGTGCCACCAGTGATTTTGGGTCCACAGATACGCAGTATTTT. This codes for CATSDFGSTDTQYF.

This clonotype was picked up one time. The chain joins TRBV6-5 to TRBJ1-1; D may be TRBD1 (6 bases). The CDR3 extends over 12 amino acids. With 5 bases removed from V and 8 bases from J, the gap between germline ends came to 12 bases. Germline CDR1 reads MNHEY; CDR2 reads SVGAGI. Here the CDR3 DNA reads TGTGCCAGCAGTAAGGTGGACAGAGAAGCTTTCTTT. Amino acids: CASSKVDREAFF.

The genes are TRBV10-3 and TRBJ2-2, with TRBD2 matching over 8 bases. This CDR3 is 18 amino acids long. CDR1 is ENHRY, CDR2 SYGVKD, per germline. The trim removed 6 bases at V and 0 bases at J, leaving 12 bases unmatched. The CDR3 sequence: CAIRQTISGASNTGELFF. The DNA for the CDR3 is TGTGCCATCAGACAAACAATTAGCGGGGCGTCGAACACCGGGGAGCTGTTTTTT.

This chain uses TRBV11-2 with TRBJ1-1; no reliable D call. Germline CDR1 reads SGHAT; CDR2 reads FQNNGV. The CDR3 sequence is 13 residues long. Trimming cost V 5 bases and J 6 bases, with 13 bases left between them. CDR3 in amino acids: CASSPGVIAEAFF. The CDR3, as DNA: TGTGCCAGCAGCCCCGGGGTGATCGCTGAAGCTTTCTTT.

Regarding this clonotype: Mismatch with germline at one junction end may stem from a read error. The CDR3 protein is CASSPGGTGEYGYTF. The CDR3 DNA follows: TGTGCCAGCAGTCCCGGCGGGACAGGGGAATATGGTTACACCTTC. The chain combines TRBV6-5 with TRBJ1-2, with 10 bases aligning to TRBD1. The CDR3 runs 15 residues. The V gene's germline CDR1 is MNHEY and CDR2 SVGAGI.

V gene TRBV12-3 or TRBV12-4 combines with J gene TRBJ1-2; 7 bases are a match to TRBD1. V lost 5 bases, J lost 6 bases, and 12 bases stayed unmatched. The CDR3 length is 15 residues. Here the CDR3 DNA reads TGTGCCAGCAGTCCCCAGGGGGGGATGTTGGATGGCTACACCTTC. Translated, it gives CASSPQGGMLDGYTF.

This chain joins TRBV10-3 and TRBJ2-5, with D possibly called TRBD1 or TRBD2 (5 bases each). The CDR3 is 15 residues long. Trimming shortened V by 2 bases and J by 4 bases, and 14 bases separated the two germline ends. Germline V CDR1 and CDR2: ENHRY, SYGVKD. The CDR3 protein is CAISETGTTGETQYF. CDR3 coding DNA: TGTGCCATCAGTGAGACCGGGACCACCGGAGAGACCCAGTACTTC.

This clonotype was seen a handful of times. The V call is TRBV12-3 or TRBV12-4, the J call TRBJ2-7; D is perhaps TRBD2 (6 bases). The CDR3 has 15 residues. Trimming took off 2 bases at V and 2 bases at J, with 13 bases between the two ends. CDR3 sequence (DNA): TGTGCCAGCAGTTTAAGGGACTGGAGGGCCTACGAGCAGTACTTC. Its protein is CASSLRDWRAYEQYF.

This clonotype was recorded a few times. The V and J genes are TRBV12-3 or TRBV12-4 and TRBJ2-5, with 7 bases that match TRBD1. This CDR3 region has 14 residues. J was trimmed by 5 bases and V by 7 bases; bases with no gene match: 10. CDR3 nucleotides: TGTGCCAGCAATTCGACAGGGACGTTTGAGACCCAGTACTTC. Protein: CASNSTGTFETQYF.

The CDR3 DNA follows: TGCGCCAGCAGCCAAGTCCTCCGGACTAGCGGGACCCGCAATGAGCAGTTCTTC. Its translation: CASSQVLRTSGTRNEQFF. The chain is built from TRBV4-1 and TRBJ2-1, with 12 positions matching TRBD2. This CDR3 region has 18 residues. Germline assignment: CDR1 MGHRA and CDR2 YSYEKL. J lost 6 bases, V lost 1 base, and 10 bases had no gene match.

This clonotype was picked up a small number of times. The V call is TRBV10-3, the J call TRBJ2-1; 12 bases line up with TRBD2. The CDR3 has 15 amino acids. The V segment lost 5 bases and the J segment 10 bases; nucleotides outside the gene matches: 9. CDR1 is ENHRY, CDR2 SYGVKD, per germline. CDR3 region: CAISRTSGAVLEQFF. CDR3 in DNA: TGTGCCATCAGTAGGACTAGCGGGGCGGTCTTGGAGCAGTTCTTC.

This clonotype turned up a few times. The chain combines TRBV5-1 with TRBJ1-1; 7 bases are shared with TRBD1. Germline CDR1 SGHRS, CDR2 YFSETQ. The CDR3 spans 17 residues. Trimming at V came to 1 base and at J to 0 bases, leaving 9 bases not matched to a gene. CDR3 in amino acids: CASSLTTGTAMNTEAFF. The CDR3 DNA reads TGCGCCAGCAGCTTGACTACAGGGACAGCCATGAACACTGAAGCTTTCTTT.